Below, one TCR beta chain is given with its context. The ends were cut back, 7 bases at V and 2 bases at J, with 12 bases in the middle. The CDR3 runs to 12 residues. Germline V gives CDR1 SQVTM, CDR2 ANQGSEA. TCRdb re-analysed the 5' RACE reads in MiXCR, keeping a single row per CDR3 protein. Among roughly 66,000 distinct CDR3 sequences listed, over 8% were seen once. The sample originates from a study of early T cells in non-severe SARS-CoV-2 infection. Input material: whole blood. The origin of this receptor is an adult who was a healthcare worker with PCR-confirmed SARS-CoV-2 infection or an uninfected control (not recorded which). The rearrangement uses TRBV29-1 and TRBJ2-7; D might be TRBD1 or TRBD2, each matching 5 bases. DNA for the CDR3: TGCAGCGCCGGGACGCTGACCTACGAGCAGTACTTC. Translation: CSAGTLTYEQYF.